The 23 T cell receptor beta chains in this list originate from one sample, sequenced in a study of blood T cells in healthy people across ages. For the second PCR, which ran for about 6 to 11 cycles, a sample-barcoded 5' primer and a J-beta primer mix were used. TCRdb re-analysed the 5' RACE reads in MiXCR, keeping a single row per CDR3 protein. The sample carries 850,000 to 1,000,000 distinct CDR3 sequences, roughly 52% recorded once. Sequencing used blood. These receptors were taken from a man younger than 45 in good health.

The DNA of the CDR3 is TGCGCCAGCAGGCGGCTAGAGGATGGCAATGAGCAGTTCTTC. It encodes CASRRLEDGNEQFF. The chain employs TRBV5-1 and TRBJ2-1; D gene uncertain. V lost 5 bases and J lost 6, with 15 bases in between. Germline-derived CDR1 and CDR2 are SGHRS and YFSETQ. The CDR3 contains 14 residues.

This clonotype was picked up one time. The chain has TRBV6-2 or TRBV6-3 and TRBJ2-3; TRBD2 aligns across 8 bases. This CDR3 comprises 14 residues. The germline CDR1 and CDR2 sequences are MNHEY and SVGEGT. Losses at the gene ends were 6 bases for V and 6 bases for J; bases not matched to a gene: 8. The CDR3 loop reads CASRYSGTLDTQYF. As DNA, the CDR3 is TGTGCCAGCAGATATAGCGGGACCCTTGATACGCAGTATTTT.

V is TRBV30 and J is TRBJ1-5, with 9 positions matching TRBD1. This CDR3 has 13 residues. With V trimmed by 5 bases and J by 6 bases, 5 bases remained unmatched. CDR1 GTSNPN and CDR2 SVGIG come from the germline V gene (reference sequence). For the CDR3, the DNA is TGTGCCTGGGGGGGGACAGGGACTCAGCCCCAGCATTTT. As protein: CAWGGTGTQPQHF.

The chain employs TRBV4-1 and TRBJ2-3, with D hard to call. Germline lookup yields CDR1 MGHRA and CDR2 YSYEKL. V was cut by 1 base and J by 2 bases, with 10 bases left in between. The CDR3 sequence is 15 residues long. For the CDR3, the DNA is TGCGCCAGCAGCCAAGGGACCGCCGCCACAGATACGCAGTATTTT. Amino acid sequence: CASSQGTAATDTQYF.

This clonotype turned up a few times. The chain has TRBV29-1 and TRBJ1-2; D gene ambiguous. The ends were cut back, 0 bases at V and 4 bases at J, with 12 bases in the middle. CDR3 length equals 14 residues. The germline V gene has CDR1 SQVTM and CDR2 ANQGSEA. CDR3: CSVEDRVYAYGYTF. The CDR3 DNA follows: TGCAGCGTTGAAGATCGGGTTTATGCCTATGGCTACACCTTC. The full variable domain, completed using reference TRBV29-1 and TRBJ1-2, is SAVISQKPSRDICQRGTSLTIQCQVDSQVTMMFWYRQQPGQSLTLIATANQGSEATYESGFVIDKFPISRPNLTFSTLTVSNMSPEDSSIYLCSVEDRVYAYGYTFGSGTRLTVV.

CDR3 nucleotide sequence: TGTGCCAGCAGGGAAAGGACAGGTAGCTCCTACGAGCAGTACTTC. Amino acid sequence: CASRERTGSSYEQYF. The V and J genes are TRBV2 and TRBJ2-7; the match to TRBD1 covers 7 bases. The V gene's germline CDR1 is SNHLY and CDR2 FYNNEI. V trimming: 6 bases; J trimming: 0 bases; junction bases outside the gene matches: 8. This CDR3 has 15 amino acids.

This chain uses TRBV10-3 with TRBJ1-5, with 8 bases lining up with TRBD1. J was trimmed by 1 base and V by 4 bases; bases with no gene match: 9. The CDR3 spans 17 residues. Germline CDR1 is ENHRY and CDR2 is SYGVKD. The CDR3 DNA reads TGTGCCATCAGTGCAGACAGGGGCGGAGGGAGCAATCAGCCCCAGCATTTT. This encodes CAISADRGGGSNQPQHF.

The chain uses TRBV7-2 and TRBJ2-1; D tentatively fits TRBD1 or TRBD2 (5 bases each). V lost 5 bases and J 8 bases, leaving 13 bases between the germline ends. The CDR3 contains 13 residues. The germline CDR1 and CDR2 sequences are SGHTA and FQGNSA. Here the CDR3 DNA reads TGTGCCAGCAGCAAAAACCGAGGGGATGAGCAGTTCTTC. It yields the protein CASSKNRGDEQFF.

This clonotype was seen repeatedly, ten times or more. This rearrangement joins TRBV5-1 to TRBJ1-1; TRBD1 is a possible D gene (5 bases). Per the germline V gene, CDR1 is SGHRS and CDR2 is YFSETQ. Trimming cost V 2 bases and J 1 base, with 9 bases left between them. The CDR3 extends over 14 amino acids. In nucleotides, the CDR3 is TGCGCCAGCAGCTTCGGGGGAGAGAACACTGAAGCTTTCTTT. The encoded protein is CASSFGGENTEAFF.

The chain is built from TRBV12-3 or TRBV12-4 and TRBJ2-3; TRBD1 is a possible D gene (5 bases). V was pared by 4 bases and J by 5 bases, with 19 bases between. The CDR3 is 16 residues long. The CDR3 here is CASSSPQGLLGDTQYF. Here the CDR3 DNA reads TGTGCCAGCAGTTCCCCCCAGGGTTTATTGGGAGATACGCAGTATTTT.

In its sample, this clonotype was seen many times. The V call is TRBV5-1, the J call TRBJ2-7, with no clear D. There are 13 residues in the CDR3. Trimming cost V 4 bases and J 4 bases, with 12 bases left between them. Germline CDR1 and CDR2: SGHRS and YFSETQ. CDR3 region: CASSPENAYEQYF. DNA for the CDR3: TGCGCCAGCAGCCCGGAGAATGCTTACGAGCAGTACTTC.

This clonotype has just a few counts. In nucleotides, the CDR3 is TGTGCCAGCAGCTTAGCGGAGGGTCAGTTCTTC. Translated: CASSLAEGQFF. The chain employs TRBV7-9 and TRBJ2-1; D may be TRBD2 (6 bases). The CDR3 sequence is 11 residues long. CDR1 is SEHNR, CDR2 FQNEAQ, per germline (reference sequence). The V and J ends lost 0 bases and 13 bases respectively, with 7 bases between them.

The chain uses TRBV12-3 or TRBV12-4 and TRBJ2-2; maybe TRBD2 (5 bases). The V end was cut by 1 base, the J end by 4 bases, with 7 bases between. The CDR3 has 14 residues. The CDR3 DNA reads TGTGCCAGCAGTTTAGGCGGGCTCACCGGGGAGCTGTTTTTT. Protein product: CASSLGGLTGELFF.

The chain has TRBV30 and TRBJ2-5; no clear D. The CDR3 sequence is 13 residues long. The germline V gene encodes CDR1 GTSNPN and CDR2 SVGIG (reference sequence). The germline V and J ends were trimmed by 0 bases and 5 bases, with 10 bases remaining between them. DNA of the CDR3: TGTGCCTGGAGTGTACAGCGATGGGAGACCCAGTACTTC. This gives the protein CAWSVQRWETQYF. Looking up the rest from reference TRBV30 and TRBJ2-5 gives the full variable domain: SQTIHQWPATLVQPVGSPLSLECTVEGTSNPNLYWYRQAAGRGLQLLFYSVGIGQISSEVPQNLSASRPQDRQFILSSKKLLLSDSGFYLCAWSVQRWETQYFGPGTRLLVL.

The chain combines TRBV4-3 with TRBJ2-1; 10 bases line up with TRBD1. The CDR3 sequence is 14 residues long. V was clipped by 5 bases and J by 12 bases; unmatched bases: 10. CDR1 and CDR2 (germline): LGHNA, YSLEER. This chain's CDR3 is CASSATTGGYGQFF. For the CDR3, the DNA is TGCGCCAGCAGCGCGACGACAGGGGGCTATGGGCAGTTCTTC.

V and J are TRBV5-1 and TRBJ2-5; D is ambiguous. Germline CDR1 and CDR2: SGHRS and YFSETQ. Trimming removed 6 bases at V and 6 bases at J, with 9 bases between. The length of the CDR3 is 11 residues. CDR3 loop: CASKTEKTQYF. For the CDR3, the DNA is TGCGCCAGCAAAACCGAAAAGACCCAGTACTTC.

The rearrangement uses TRBV11-2 and TRBJ1-4; TRBD1 might be the D (6 bases). Germline CDR1 SGHAT, CDR2 FQNNGV. Trimming pared 4 bases from V and 0 bases from J, leaving 12 bases between. The CDR3 is 16 amino acids. CDR3 protein: CASSSRQVATNEKLFF. The DNA for the CDR3 is TGTGCCAGCAGCTCCCGACAGGTAGCAACTAATGAAAAACTGTTTTTT.

The CDR3 here is CASTNLRPTGELFF. The DNA of the CDR3 is TGTGCCAGCACCAATCTCCGGCCCACCGGGGAGCTGTTTTTT. The chain couples TRBV6-2 or TRBV6-3 to TRBJ2-2; D ambiguous. The CDR3 is 14 residues long. Per the germline V gene, CDR1 is MNHEY and CDR2 is SVGEGT. V dropped 7 bases and J dropped 4 bases, with 13 bases sitting between them.

This chain's CDR3 is CASSLNEAPRDGYTF. DNA of the CDR3: TGTGCCAGCAGCTTAAACGAGGCCCCGAGGGATGGCTACACCTTC. J is TRBJ1-2 and V is TRBV13; D not resolved. The CDR3 has 15 amino acids. The germline V and J ends were trimmed by 2 bases and 6 bases, with 16 bases remaining between them. Germline V lookup: CDR1 PRHDT, CDR2 FYEKMQ (reference sequence).

This clonotype was observed a few times. The chain uses TRBV12-3 or TRBV12-4 and TRBJ1-2; 8 bases align to TRBD1. CDR3 length: 15 amino acids. Unmatched junction bases numbered 11, after V lost 8 bases and J lost 3 bases. CDR3: CASLGRTGTHYGYTF. The DNA of the CDR3 is TGTGCCAGCCTCGGTCGGACAGGGACCCACTATGGCTACACCTTC.

This clonotype was observed a handful of times. The rearrangement joins TRBV5-1 to TRBJ2-7; a weak D match, TRBD2 (5 bases). The CDR3 runs 14 residues. Germline loops: CDR1 SGHRS, CDR2 YFSETQ. V was clipped by 8 bases and J by 0 bases, with 15 bases between them. The CDR3 DNA follows: TGCGCCAGTACGATCAGCGGCAGCTCCTACGAGCAGTACTTC. This translates into CASTISGSSYEQYF. The full variable domain, rest sourced from reference TRBV5-1 and TRBJ2-7, is KAGVTQTPRYLIKTRGQQVTLSCSPISGHRSVSWYQQTPGQGLQFLFEYFSETQRNKGNFPGRFSGRQFSNSRSEMNVSTLELGDSALYLCASTISGSSYEQYFGPGTRLTVT.

The chain is built from TRBV12-3 or TRBV12-4 and TRBJ1-1; D gene uncertain. This CDR3 is built from 14 residues. Deletions cut 6 bases from V and 0 bases from J, with 11 bases between. CDR3: CASRFLALNTEAFF. The CDR3 DNA is TGTGCCAGCAGGTTTCTGGCCTTGAACACTGAAGCTTTCTTT.

The V and J genes are TRBV28 and TRBJ2-3; possible D gene TRBD2, 5 bases. Deletions cut 2 bases from V and 6 bases from J, with 15 bases between. The CDR3 has 15 amino acids. From germline, CDR1 is MDHEN and CDR2 SYDVKM. CDR3 bases: TGTGCCAGCAGTTTACTAGCCGCCGAAGGGGATACGCAGTATTTT. Protein sequence: CASSLLAAEGDTQYF.